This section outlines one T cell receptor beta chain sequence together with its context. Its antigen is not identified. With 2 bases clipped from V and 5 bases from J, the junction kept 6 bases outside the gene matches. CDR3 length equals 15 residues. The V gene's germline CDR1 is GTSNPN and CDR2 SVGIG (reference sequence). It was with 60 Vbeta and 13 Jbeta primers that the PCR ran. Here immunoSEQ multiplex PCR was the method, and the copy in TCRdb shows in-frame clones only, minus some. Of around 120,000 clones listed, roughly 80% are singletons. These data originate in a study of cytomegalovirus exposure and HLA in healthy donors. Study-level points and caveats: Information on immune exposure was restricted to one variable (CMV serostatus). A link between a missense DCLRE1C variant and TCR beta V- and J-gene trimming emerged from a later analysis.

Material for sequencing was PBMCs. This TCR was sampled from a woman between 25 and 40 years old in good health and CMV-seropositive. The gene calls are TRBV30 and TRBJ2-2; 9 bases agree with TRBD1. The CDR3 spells CAWSTRDRETGELFF. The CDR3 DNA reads TGTGCCTGGAGTACCCGGGACAGGGAGACCGGGGAGCTGTTTTTT.